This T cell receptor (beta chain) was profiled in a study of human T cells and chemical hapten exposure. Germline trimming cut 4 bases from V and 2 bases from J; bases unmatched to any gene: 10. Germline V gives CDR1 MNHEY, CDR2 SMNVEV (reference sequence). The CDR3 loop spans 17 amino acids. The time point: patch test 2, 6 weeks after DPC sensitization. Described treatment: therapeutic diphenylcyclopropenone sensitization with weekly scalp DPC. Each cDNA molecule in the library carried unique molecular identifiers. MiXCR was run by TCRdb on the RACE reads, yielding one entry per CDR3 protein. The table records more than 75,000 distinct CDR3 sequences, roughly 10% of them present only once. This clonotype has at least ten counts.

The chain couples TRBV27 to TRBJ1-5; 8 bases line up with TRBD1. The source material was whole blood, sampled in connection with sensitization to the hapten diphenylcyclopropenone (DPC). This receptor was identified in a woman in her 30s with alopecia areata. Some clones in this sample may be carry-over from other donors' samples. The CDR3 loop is CASSSLVQGEGNQPQHF. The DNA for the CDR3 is TGTGCCAGCAGTTCCCTCGTACAGGGGGAGGGCAATCAGCCCCAGCATTTT.